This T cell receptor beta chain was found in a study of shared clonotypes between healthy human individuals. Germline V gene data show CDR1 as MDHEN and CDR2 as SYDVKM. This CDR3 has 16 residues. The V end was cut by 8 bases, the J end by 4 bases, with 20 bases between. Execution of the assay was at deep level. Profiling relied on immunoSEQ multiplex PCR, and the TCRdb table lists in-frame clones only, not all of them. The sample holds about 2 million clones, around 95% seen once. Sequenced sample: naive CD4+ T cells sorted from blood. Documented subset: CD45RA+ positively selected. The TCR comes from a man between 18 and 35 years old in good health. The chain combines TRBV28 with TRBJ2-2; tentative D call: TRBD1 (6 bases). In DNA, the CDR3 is TGTGCCAGCCAAACAGGGACCCTTCCAATCACCGGGGAGCTGTTTTTT. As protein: CASQTGTLPITGELFF.